Following are 18 T cell receptor beta chains from one sample sequenced in a study of vaccination and CD4 T cells after COVID-19. For these TCRs, the target antigens are not known. At the Johns Hopkins FTIC core, DNA taken from cultured CD4+ T cells was sequenced by way of the Oncomine TCR Beta short-read assay. TCRdb ran MiXCR on the PCR reads and lists one entry per CDR3 protein. The sample includes under 25,000 distinct CDR3 sequences, around 44% seen only once; the top ten take 26%. Treatment reported: roughly 11-day PBMC culture with coronavirus spike peptide pools or control peptides (ViraFEST assay). The material was CD4+ T cells from blood, cultured in vitro, obtained before SARS-CoV-2 vaccination. The receptor source for this set is a human donor who had recovered from COVID-19.

The genes are TRBV6-2 or TRBV6-3 and TRBJ2-7; TRBD2 agrees at 7 bases. With V trimmed by 7 bases and J by 0 bases, 9 bases remained unmatched. The CDR3 sequence is 15 residues long. Germline V lookup: CDR1 MNHEY, CDR2 SVGEGT. The CDR3 bases are TGTGCCAGCACTCGGAGCGGGGCAAGCTCCTACGAGCAGTACTTC. It specifies CASTRSGASSYEQYF.

V is TRBV12-3 or TRBV12-4 and J is TRBJ1-3, with D hard to call. V was trimmed by 7 bases and J by 7 bases, leaving 14 bases between them. This CDR3 region has 13 residues. As DNA, the CDR3 is TGTGCCAGCACCTTAATGGGTCAGAACACCATATATTTT. It specifies CASTLMGQNTIYF.

The CDR3 is CASSGRLAGDTDTQYF. The CDR3 DNA reads TGTGCCAGCAGCGGCAGACTAGCGGGAGACACAGATACGCAGTATTTT. The gene calls are TRBV9 and TRBJ2-3; TRBD2 matches at 12 bases. With V trimmed by 3 bases and J by 2 bases, 4 bases remained unmatched. Looked up from germline, CDR1 is SGDLS and CDR2 is YYNGEE. This CDR3 has 16 amino acids. Together with reference TRBV9 and TRBJ2-3, the CDR3 gives the full variable domain: DSGVTQTPKHLITATGQRVTLRCSPRSGDLSVYWYQQSLDQGLQFLIQYYNGEERAKGNILERFSAQQFPDLHSELNLSSLELGDSALYFCASSGRLAGDTDTQYFGPGTRLTVL.

The chain recombines TRBV9 with TRBJ1-2; 10 nucleotides agree with TRBD1. CDR3 length: 13 residues. Germline-derived CDR1 and CDR2 are SGDLS and YYNGEE. With V trimmed by 3 bases and J by 7 bases, 3 bases remained unmatched. In DNA, the CDR3 is TGTGCCAGCAGCGCGACAGGGGGCGTTGGCTACACCTTC. Amino acids: CASSATGGVGYTF.

V gene TRBV10-3 combines with J gene TRBJ2-5, with TRBD1 as a possible D gene (7 bases). The V and J ends lost 4 bases and 3 bases respectively, with 15 bases between them. The CDR3 totals 15 residues. Germline V gene sequence: CDR1 ENHRY, CDR2 SYGVKD. The CDR3 nucleotides are TGTGCCATCAGTGGCAACGCGGGACAGAAAGAGACCCAGTACTTC. Residues: CAISGNAGQKETQYF.

A remark on this clonotype: Compared with germline, one end of the junction differs, possibly owing to a read error. The rearrangement links TRBV7-2 to TRBJ1-2, with 8 bases matching TRBD1. The CDR3 sequence is 12 residues long. The germline CDR1 and CDR2 sequences are SGHTA and FQGNSA. CDR3 residues: CDSSSQGGGYTF. DNA for the CDR3: TGTGACAGCAGCTCACAGGGGGGCGGCTACACCTTC. The whole variable domain, filled in from reference TRBV7-2 and TRBJ1-2, reads GAGVSQSPSNKVTEKGKDVELRCDPISGHTALYWYRQSLGQGLEFLIYFQGNSAPDKSGLPSDRFSAERTGGSVSTLTIQRTQQEDSAVYLCDSSSQGGGYTFGSGTRLTVV.

This clonotype has a handful of counts. V gene TRBV19 combines with J gene TRBJ1-5; possibly TRBD1 for D (6 bases). Germline values: CDR1 LNHDA, CDR2 SQIVND (reference sequence). This CDR3 is 15 amino acids long. The germline V and J ends were trimmed by 7 bases and 5 bases, with 18 bases remaining between them. This chain's CDR3 is CASTSRTVLDQPQHF. CDR3 DNA: TGTGCCAGTACCTCCAGGACAGTTCTGGATCAGCCCCAGCATTTT. Full variable domain (missing parts from reference TRBV19 and TRBJ1-5): DGGITQSPKYLFRKEGQNVTLSCEQNLNHDAMYWYRQDPGQGLRLIYYSQIVNDFQKGDIAEGYSVSREKKESFPLTVTSAQKNPTAFYLCASTSRTVLDQPQHFGDGTRLSIL.

The V gene is TRBV19, the J gene TRBJ2-5; the D gene is possibly TRBD1 (6 bases). Germline-derived CDR1 and CDR2 are LNHDA and SQIVND (reference sequence). Trimming pared 11 bases from V and 4 bases from J, leaving 23 bases between. The CDR3 sequence is 15 residues long. CDR3 loop: CAVGPKGVVGETQYF. The CDR3, as DNA: TGTGCCGTGGGTCCCAAGGGGGTAGTTGGAGAGACCCAGTACTTC.

J is TRBJ2-1 and V is TRBV18; 13 bases match TRBD2. The CDR3 runs 15 residues. CDR1 is KGHSH, CDR2 LQKENI, per germline. After removal of 6 bases from V and 7 bases from J, the junction contained 6 bases not matched to a gene. In nucleotides, the CDR3 is TGTGCCAGCTCGGCAACTAGCGGGGGGGCAAATGAGCAGTTCTTC. It specifies CASSATSGGANEQFF.

V usage is TRBV20-1 and J usage is TRBJ1-1, with D uncertain. CDR3 size: 12 residues. The germline V gene has CDR1 DFQATT and CDR2 SNEGSKA (reference sequence). V lost 3 bases to trimming and J lost 4 bases, with 9 bases between them. The CDR3 bases are TGCAGTGCTAGCAGGACCGGCACTGAAGCTTTCTTT. Its translation is CSASRTGTEAFF.

The chain carries TRBV5-1 and TRBJ1-6; no clear D. CDR1 SGHRS and CDR2 YFSETQ come from the germline V gene. The CDR3 extends over 14 amino acids. V lost 3 bases and J lost 7, with 11 bases in between. In DNA form, the CDR3 reads TGCGCCAGCAGCTCCGGGTCCCAAAATTCACCCCTCCACTTT. This encodes CASSSGSQNSPLHF.

This chain connects TRBV19 to TRBJ2-5, with no clear D. The CDR3 has 11 amino acids. Germline lookup yields CDR1 LNHDA and CDR2 SQIVND (reference sequence). The ends were cut back, 3 bases at V and 5 bases at J, with 4 bases in the middle. The CDR3 is CASSIAETQYF. DNA for the CDR3: TGTGCCAGTAGTATTGCGGAGACCCAGTACTTC.

This clonotype came up a few times. J is TRBJ1-2 and V is TRBV11-3; tentatively, D is TRBD1 (6 bases). Germline V gene lookup returns CDR1 SGHNT and CDR2 YENEEA. Trimming shortened V by 0 bases and J by 6 bases, and 8 bases separated the two germline ends. CDR3 length: 13 amino acids. The CDR3 region is CASSLDQGHGYTF. As DNA, the CDR3 is TGTGCCAGCAGCTTAGACCAGGGGCATGGCTACACCTTC.

In regard to this clonotype: The junction does not match germline at one end; this may be a read error. The chain combines TRBV19 with TRBJ2-7, with a possible D match to TRBD1 (6 bases). This CDR3 is 14 amino acids long. Germline CDR1 reads LNHDA; CDR2 reads SQIVND (reference sequence). This CDR3 is CASAKQGLSYGQYF. CDR3 in DNA: TGTGCCAGCGCGAAACAGGGTCTCTCCTACGGGCAGTACTTC.

The genes are TRBV21-1 and TRBJ2-3. TRBV21-1 is deemed a pseudogene. CDR3 length: 14 residues. CDR3 coding DNA: TGTGCCAGCAGCAAACACTGCCTCACAGATACGCAGTATTTT. The encoded protein is CASSKHCLTDTQYF.

The chain uses TRBV15 and TRBJ2-2; D uncertain. The V and J ends lost 0 bases and 5 bases respectively, with 7 bases between them. Germline-derived CDR1 and CDR2 are LNHNV and YYDKDF (reference sequence). The CDR3 spans 14 residues. The CDR3 is CATSRDRLTGELFF. The CDR3, as DNA: TGTGCCACCAGCAGAGATCGTCTGACCGGGGAGCTGTTTTTT.

This clonotype occurred a few times. This rearrangement joins TRBV2 to TRBJ2-7; no reliable D call. Germline values: CDR1 SNHLY, CDR2 FYNNEI. This CDR3 contains 12 residues. With 4 bases removed from V and 5 bases from J, the gap between germline ends came to 9 bases. This chain's CDR3 is CASSVETDEQYF. CDR3 bases: TGTGCCAGCAGTGTCGAGACGGACGAGCAGTACTTC. Full variable domain (outside the CDR3, taken from reference TRBV2 and TRBJ2-7): EPEVTQTPSHQVTQMGQEVILRCVPISNHLYFYWYRQILGQKVEFLVSFYNNEISEKSEIFDDQFSVERPDGSNFTLKIRSTKLEDSAMYFCASSVETDEQYFGPGTRLTVT.

This clonotype occurred a few times. This chain joins TRBV6-5 and TRBJ1-6; no clear D. CDR1 is MNHEY and CDR2 is SVGAGI in the germline V gene. Trimming shortened V by 2 bases and J by 6 bases, and 2 bases separated the two germline ends. The CDR3 extends over 12 amino acids. CDR3 amino acids: CASSYRNSPLHF. In DNA, the CDR3 is TGTGCCAGCAGTTACCGTAATTCACCCCTCCACTTT.